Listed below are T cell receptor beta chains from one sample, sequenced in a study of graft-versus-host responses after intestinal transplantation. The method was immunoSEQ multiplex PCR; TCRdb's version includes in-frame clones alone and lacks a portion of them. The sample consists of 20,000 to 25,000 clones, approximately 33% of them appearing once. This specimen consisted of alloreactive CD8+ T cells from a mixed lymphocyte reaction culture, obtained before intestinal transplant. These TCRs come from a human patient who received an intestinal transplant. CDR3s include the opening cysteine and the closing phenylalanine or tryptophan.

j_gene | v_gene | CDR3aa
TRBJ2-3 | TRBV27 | CASSLGPWGGRTDTQYF
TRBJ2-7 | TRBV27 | CASSLLGHLGSYEQYF
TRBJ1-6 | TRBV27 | CASSLGPNSYNSPLHF
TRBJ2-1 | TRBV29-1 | CSSEGGMSSYNEQFF
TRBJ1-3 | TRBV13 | CASRPGGLGNTIYF
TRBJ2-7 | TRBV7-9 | CASSFGHYEQYF
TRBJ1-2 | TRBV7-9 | CASSPRTGDAYGYTF
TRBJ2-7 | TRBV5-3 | CASSLEGASYEQYF
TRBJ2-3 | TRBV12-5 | CASGLVRGGRDTQYF
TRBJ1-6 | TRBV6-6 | CASGAFNSPLHF
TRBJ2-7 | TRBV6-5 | CASSYGTRHEQYF
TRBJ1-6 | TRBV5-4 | CASSKGASDSPLHF
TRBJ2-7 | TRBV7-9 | CASSSPGTGIYEQYF
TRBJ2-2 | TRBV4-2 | CASSDTSSGSNRGELFF
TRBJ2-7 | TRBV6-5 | CASRSGGEQYF
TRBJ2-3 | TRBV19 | CASSILGLDGDTQYF
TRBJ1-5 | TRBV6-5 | CASSVNQGVNQPQHF
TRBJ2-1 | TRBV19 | CASSSESYNEQFF
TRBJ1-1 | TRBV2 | CATLTANTEAFF
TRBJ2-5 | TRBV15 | CATSREPTGFLSQETQYF
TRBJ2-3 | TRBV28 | CASSLIPGTSGLTDTQYF
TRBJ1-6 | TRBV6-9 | CASSLGTGSSSPLHF
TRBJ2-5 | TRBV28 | CASRRLAASWETQYF
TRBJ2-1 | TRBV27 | CASSFTASNEQFF
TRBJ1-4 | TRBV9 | CASSPGQTGAGTNEKLFF
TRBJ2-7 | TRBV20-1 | CSARAPYEQYF
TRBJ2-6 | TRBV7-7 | CASSCIRPQSRANVLTF
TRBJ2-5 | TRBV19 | CASSPLPWSQETQYF
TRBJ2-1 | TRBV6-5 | CASSSMGGSVGEQFF
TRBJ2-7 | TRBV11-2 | CASSWTYTYEQYF
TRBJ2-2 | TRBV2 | CASNPWTGDTGELFF